This T cell receptor beta chain was captured in a study of blood T cell repertoires in COVID-19. V gave up 2 bases and J gave up 7 bases, with 20 bases separating them. This CDR3 contains 17 residues. Germline CDR1 MGHDK, CDR2 SYGVNS. This clone was detected once. Generated by immunoSEQ multiplex PCR, the TCRdb table keeps only in-frame clones and is missing some. There are some 140,000 clones in the sample; about 83% occur only once, and 12% lies in the top ten. The chain joins TRBV25-1 to TRBJ1-4; D not certain. This TCR was sampled from a woman aged 60 to 75 with COVID-19, enrolled during active disease. Sequenced: peripheral blood. CDR3 in DNA: TGTGCCAGCAGTGAAAGGCCTCGCCTGTTAGGCGGTGAAAAACTGTTTTTT. It specifies CASSERPRLLGGEKLFF.